This paragraph reports one T cell receptor (beta chain). Its target is not known. PCR amplification relied on 60 Vbeta primers (plus 13 Jbeta primers). Assay used: immunoSEQ multiplex PCR; TCRdb lists only in-frame clones, some missing. The table has 100,000 to 150,000 clones, over 70% seen once; the top ten hold roughly 3.5%. The data were obtained in a study of cytomegalovirus exposure and HLA in healthy donors. Study-wide context: Tens of millions of unique TCRs, all from HLA-typed donors, were included in an early release of the data. Study results and caveats: Among the CMV-associated chains, three were confirmed in vitro as specific for CMV antigens. In a later analysis, HLA-C alleles had the fewest associated TCRs, DRB1 alleles the most.

Looked up from germline, CDR1 is LGHNA and CDR2 is YSLEER. Trimming pared 0 bases from V and 7 bases from J, leaving 11 bases between. The CDR3 length is 14 residues. V and J are TRBV4-3 and TRBJ2-3; a weak D match, TRBD1 (6 bases). Sequenced input: PBMCs. This TCR came from a woman aged 45-60 years in good health and CMV-seronegative. The CDR3 region has the DNA TGCGCCAGCAGCCAAGAGGGACAAACCAATACGCAGTATTTT. Its translation: CASSQEGQTNTQYF.